A selection of T cell receptor beta chains follows, all from one sample in a study of shared clonotypes between healthy human individuals. Sequenced by immunoSEQ multiplex PCR; TCRdb stores in-frame clones only, minus some. The sample yields 2 million to 2.5 million clones, approximately 94% seen once. What was sequenced was naive CD4+ T cells sorted from blood. These receptor sequences come from a man between 18 and 29 years old in good health. CDR3s include the opening cysteine and the closing phenylalanine or tryptophan. The order of the fields is V gene, CDR3 length, clone size, D gene, J gene, CDR3 protein, CDR3 DNA. The D gene is left open where the match is weak. Some rows have no size entry. The others give once, few or many, or a class for an expanded clone.

TRBV2	14	-	-	TRBJ2-5	CASSESSIQETQYF	TGTGCCAGCAGTGAGAGTTCCATCCAAGAGACCCAGTACTTC
TRBV19	16	-	-	TRBJ2-1	CASSTPKSSSYNEQFF	TGTGCCAGTAGTACGCCGAAATCGAGCTCCTACAATGAGCAGTTCTTC
TRBV30	15	once	TRBD1	TRBJ2-2	CAWKEGGTDTGELFF	TGTGCCTGGAAGGAAGGGGGCACGGACACCGGGGAGCTGTTTTTT
TRBV10-3	17	-	TRBD1	TRBJ2-1	CAISDSASGTGGGEQFF	TGTGCCATCAGTGATTCCGCGTCCGGGACAGGGGGTGGTGAGCAGTTCTTC
TRBV19	11	-	-	TRBJ2-2	CASIEAGELFF	TGTGCCAGTATAGAAGCCGGGGAGCTGTTTTTT
TRBV18	15	-	TRBD2	TRBJ2-1	CASSPRLAGGNEQFF	TGTGCCAGCTCACCACGTCTAGCGGGGGGGAATGAGCAGTTCTTC
TRBV9	15	once	-	TRBJ2-6	CASSSRASGANVLTF	TGTGCCAGCAGCTCACGTGCGTCTGGGGCCAACGTCCTGACTTTC
TRBV14	17	few	TRBD1	TRBJ1-6	CASSQAAFGTARAALHF	TGTGCCAGCAGCCAAGCCGCTTTCGGGACAGCCCGTGCGGCCCTCCACTTT
TRBV10-3	14	once	TRBD1	TRBJ2-5	CAIKEQGFQETQYF	TGTGCCATCAAAGAACAGGGGTTTCAAGAGACCCAGTACTTC
TRBV2	13	-	-	TRBJ2-2	CASKWSSPGELFF	TGTGCCAGCAAGTGGTCGAGCCCCGGGGAGCTGTTTTTT